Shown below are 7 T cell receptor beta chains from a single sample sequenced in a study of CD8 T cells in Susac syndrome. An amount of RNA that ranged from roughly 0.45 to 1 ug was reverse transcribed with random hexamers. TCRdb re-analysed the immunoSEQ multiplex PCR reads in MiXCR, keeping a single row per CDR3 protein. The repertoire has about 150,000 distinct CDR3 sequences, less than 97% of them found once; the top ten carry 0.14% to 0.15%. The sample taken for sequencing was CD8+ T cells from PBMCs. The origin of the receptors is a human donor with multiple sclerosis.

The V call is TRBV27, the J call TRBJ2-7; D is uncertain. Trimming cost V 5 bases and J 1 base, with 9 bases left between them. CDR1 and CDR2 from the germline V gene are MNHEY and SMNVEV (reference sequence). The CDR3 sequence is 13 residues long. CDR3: CASSTIGSYEQYF. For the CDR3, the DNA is TGTGCCAGCAGTACGATAGGTTCCTACGAGCAGTACTTC.

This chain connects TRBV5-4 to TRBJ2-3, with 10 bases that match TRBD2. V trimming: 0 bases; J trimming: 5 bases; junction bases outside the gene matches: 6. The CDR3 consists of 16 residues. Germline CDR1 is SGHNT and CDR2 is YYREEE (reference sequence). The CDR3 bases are TGTGCCAGCAGCTTGGCAGCGGGGGGGCCGATAGATACGCAGTATTTT. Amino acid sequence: CASSLAAGGPIDTQYF.

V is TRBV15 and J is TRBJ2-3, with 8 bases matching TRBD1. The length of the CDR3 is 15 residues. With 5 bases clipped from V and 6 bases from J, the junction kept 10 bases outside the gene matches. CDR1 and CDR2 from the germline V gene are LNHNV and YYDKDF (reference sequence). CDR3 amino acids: CATSGTGGPGDTQYF. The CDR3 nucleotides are TGTGCCACCAGCGGTACAGGGGGTCCAGGGGATACGCAGTATTTT.

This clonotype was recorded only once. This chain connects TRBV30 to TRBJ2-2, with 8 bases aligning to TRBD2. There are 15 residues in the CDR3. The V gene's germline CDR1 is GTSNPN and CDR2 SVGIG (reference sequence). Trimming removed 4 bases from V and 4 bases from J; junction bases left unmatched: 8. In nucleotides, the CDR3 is TGTGCCTGGAATTCAGCGGGGGATCTCACCGGGGAGCTGTTTTTT. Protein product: CAWNSAGDLTGELFF.

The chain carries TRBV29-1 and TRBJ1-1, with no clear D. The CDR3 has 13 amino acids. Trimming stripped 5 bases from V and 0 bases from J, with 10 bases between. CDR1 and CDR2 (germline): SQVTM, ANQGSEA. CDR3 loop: CSVIIGLNTEAFF. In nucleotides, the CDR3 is TGCAGCGTTATCATAGGGTTGAACACTGAAGCTTTCTTT. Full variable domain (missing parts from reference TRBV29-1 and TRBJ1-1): SAVISQKPSRDICQRGTSLTIQCQVDSQVTMMFWYRQQPGQSLTLIATANQGSEATYESGFVIDKFPISRPNLTFSTLTVSNMSPEDSSIYLCSVIIGLNTEAFFGQGTRLTVV.

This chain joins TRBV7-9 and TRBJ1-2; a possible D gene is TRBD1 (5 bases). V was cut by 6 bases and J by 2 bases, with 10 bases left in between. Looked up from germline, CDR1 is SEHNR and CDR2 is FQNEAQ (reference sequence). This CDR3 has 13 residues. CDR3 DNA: TGTGCCAGCAGTTGGGGCAGCAACTATGGCTACACCTTC. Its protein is CASSWGSNYGYTF.

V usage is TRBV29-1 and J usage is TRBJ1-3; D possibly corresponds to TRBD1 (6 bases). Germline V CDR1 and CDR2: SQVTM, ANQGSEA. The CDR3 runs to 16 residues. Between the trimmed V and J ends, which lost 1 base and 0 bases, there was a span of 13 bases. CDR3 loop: CSVEAGGDNSGNTIYF. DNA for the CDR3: TGCAGCGTTGAAGCGGGCGGGGACAACTCTGGAAACACCATATATTTT. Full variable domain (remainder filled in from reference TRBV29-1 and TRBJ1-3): SAVISQKPSRDICQRGTSLTIQCQVDSQVTMMFWYRQQPGQSLTLIATANQGSEATYESGFVIDKFPISRPNLTFSTLTVSNMSPEDSSIYLCSVEAGGDNSGNTIYFGEGSWLTVV.